This T cell receptor (beta chain) was identified in a study of PD-L1 blockade in urothelial cancer. Study details: Analyses were performed on blood at 3 weeks after treatment start (the second dose) and at 6 weeks. The median T cell count in blood samples was around 150,000.

The CDR3 loop spans 18 amino acids. The germline V gene has CDR1 SGHRS and CDR2 YFSETQ. Trimming at V came to 4 bases and at J to 1 base, leaving 14 bases not matched to a gene. Time point indicated: peripheral blood 6 weeks after treatment start. Clones were sequenced by immunoSEQ multiplex PCR, and TCRdb holds only the in-frame ones, with some missing. Of tens of thousands of clones in the sample, 75% to 95% are singletons; the top ten hold 0.7% to 0.9%. The sequence was obtained from a woman aged 80 or over with urothelial cancer. The material was PBMCs, obtained around atezolizumab (anti-PD-L1) treatment. This chain links TRBV5-1 with TRBJ1-1; TRBD1 agrees at 9 bases. The CDR3 reads CASSPGDRVLRPNTEAFF. The CDR3 DNA is TGCGCCAGCAGCCCGGGGGACAGGGTACTTCGGCCGAACACTGAAGCTTTCTTT.